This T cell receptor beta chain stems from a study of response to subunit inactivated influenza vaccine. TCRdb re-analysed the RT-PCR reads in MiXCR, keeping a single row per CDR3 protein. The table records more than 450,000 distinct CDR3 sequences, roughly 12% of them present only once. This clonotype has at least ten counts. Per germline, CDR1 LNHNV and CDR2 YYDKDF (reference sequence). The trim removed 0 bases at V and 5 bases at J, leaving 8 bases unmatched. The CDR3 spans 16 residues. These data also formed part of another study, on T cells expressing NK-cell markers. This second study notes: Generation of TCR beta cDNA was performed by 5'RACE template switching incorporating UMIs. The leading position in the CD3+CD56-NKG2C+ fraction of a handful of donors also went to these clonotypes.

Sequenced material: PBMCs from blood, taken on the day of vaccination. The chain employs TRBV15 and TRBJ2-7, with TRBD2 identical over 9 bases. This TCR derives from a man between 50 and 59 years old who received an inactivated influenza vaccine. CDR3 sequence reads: CATSREKSSGMNEQYF. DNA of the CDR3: TGTGCCACCAGCAGAGAGAAATCTAGCGGGATGAACGAGCAGTACTTC.